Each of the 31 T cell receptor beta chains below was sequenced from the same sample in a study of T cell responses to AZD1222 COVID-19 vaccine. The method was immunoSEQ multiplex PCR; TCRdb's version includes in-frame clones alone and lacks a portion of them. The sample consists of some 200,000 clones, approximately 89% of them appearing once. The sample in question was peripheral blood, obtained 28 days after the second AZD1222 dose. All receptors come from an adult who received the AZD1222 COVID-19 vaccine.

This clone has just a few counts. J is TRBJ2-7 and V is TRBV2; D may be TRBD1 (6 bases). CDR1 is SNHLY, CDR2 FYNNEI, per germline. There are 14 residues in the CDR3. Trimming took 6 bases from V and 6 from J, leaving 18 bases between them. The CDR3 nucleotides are TGTGCCAGCAGGGGGCGGCAGGGGTCTAGCGAGCAGTACTTC. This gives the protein CASRGRQGSSEQYF.

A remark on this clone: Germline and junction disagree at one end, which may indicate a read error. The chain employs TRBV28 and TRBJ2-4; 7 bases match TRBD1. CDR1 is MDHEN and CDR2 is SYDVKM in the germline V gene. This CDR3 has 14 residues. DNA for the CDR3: TGTGCCAGCAGTCGCCCATTACCGGGACAGCCCCCTTCCTTC. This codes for CASSRPLPGQPPSF.

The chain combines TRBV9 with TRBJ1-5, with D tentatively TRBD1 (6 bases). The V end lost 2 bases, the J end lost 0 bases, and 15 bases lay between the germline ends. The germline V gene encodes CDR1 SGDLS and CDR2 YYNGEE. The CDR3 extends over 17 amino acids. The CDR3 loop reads CASSVPRQEYSNQPQHF. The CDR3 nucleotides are TGTGCCAGCAGCGTCCCCCGACAGGAGTATAGCAATCAGCCCCAGCATTTT.

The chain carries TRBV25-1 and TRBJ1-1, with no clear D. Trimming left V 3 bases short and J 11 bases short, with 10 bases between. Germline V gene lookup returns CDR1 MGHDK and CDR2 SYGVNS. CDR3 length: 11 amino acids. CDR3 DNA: TGTGCCAGCAGTGACGGTTTGTTGGCTTTCTTT. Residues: CASSDGLLAFF.

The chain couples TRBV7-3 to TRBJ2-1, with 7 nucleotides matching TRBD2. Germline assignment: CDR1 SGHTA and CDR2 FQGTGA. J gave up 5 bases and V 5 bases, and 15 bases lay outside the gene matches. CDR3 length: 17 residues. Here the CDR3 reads CASSPHSSGLRDNEQFF. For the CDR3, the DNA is TGTGCCAGCAGCCCACACTCTAGCGGACTAAGGGACAATGAGCAGTTCTTC.

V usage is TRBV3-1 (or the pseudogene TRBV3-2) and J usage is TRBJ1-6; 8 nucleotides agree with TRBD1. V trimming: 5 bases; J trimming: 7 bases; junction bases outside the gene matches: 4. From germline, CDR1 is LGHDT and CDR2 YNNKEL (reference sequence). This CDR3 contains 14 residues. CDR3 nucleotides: TGTGCCAGCAGCTCCAGGGGGCACAATTCACCCCTCCACTTT. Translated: CASSSRGHNSPLHF.

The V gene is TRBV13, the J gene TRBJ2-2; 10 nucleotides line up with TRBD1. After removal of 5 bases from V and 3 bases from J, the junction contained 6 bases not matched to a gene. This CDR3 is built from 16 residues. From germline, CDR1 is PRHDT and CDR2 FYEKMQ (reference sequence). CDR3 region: CASSPRDRGYTGELFF. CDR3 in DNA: TGTGCCAGCAGCCCCCGGGACAGGGGATACACCGGGGAGCTGTTTTTT.

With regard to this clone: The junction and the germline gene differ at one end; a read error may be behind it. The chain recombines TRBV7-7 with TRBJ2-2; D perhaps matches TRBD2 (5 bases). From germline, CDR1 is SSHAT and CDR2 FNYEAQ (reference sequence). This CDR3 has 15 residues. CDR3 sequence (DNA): TGTGCTAGCAGCCCCCAGACGGGAAACACCGGGGAGCTGTTTTTT. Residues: CASSPQTGNTGELFF. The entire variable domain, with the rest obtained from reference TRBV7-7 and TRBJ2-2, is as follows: GAGVSQSPRYKVTKRGQDVTLRCDPISSHATLYWYQQALGQGPEFLTYFNYEAQPDKSGLPSDRFSAERPEGSISTLTIQRTEQRDSAMYRCASSPQTGNTGELFFGEGSRLTVL.

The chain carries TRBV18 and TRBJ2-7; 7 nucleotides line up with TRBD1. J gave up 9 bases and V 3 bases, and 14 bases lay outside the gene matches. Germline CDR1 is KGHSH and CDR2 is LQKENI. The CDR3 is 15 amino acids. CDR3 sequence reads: CASSPGQDAVLGQYF. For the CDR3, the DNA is TGTGCCAGCTCACCCGGACAGGATGCCGTCTTAGGGCAGTACTTC. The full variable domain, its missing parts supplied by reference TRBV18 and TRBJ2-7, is NAGVMQNPRHLVRRRGQEARLRCSPMKGHSHVYWYRQLPEEGLKFMVYLQKENIIDESGMPKERFSAEFPKEGPSILRIQQVVRGDSAAYFCASSPGQDAVLGQYFGPGTRLTVT.

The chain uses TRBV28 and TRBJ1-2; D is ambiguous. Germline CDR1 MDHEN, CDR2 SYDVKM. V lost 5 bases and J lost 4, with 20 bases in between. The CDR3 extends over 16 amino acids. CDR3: CASSPRMVAGGYGYTF. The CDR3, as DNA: TGTGCCAGCAGTCCTCGAATGGTGGCAGGCGGCTATGGCTACACCTTC.

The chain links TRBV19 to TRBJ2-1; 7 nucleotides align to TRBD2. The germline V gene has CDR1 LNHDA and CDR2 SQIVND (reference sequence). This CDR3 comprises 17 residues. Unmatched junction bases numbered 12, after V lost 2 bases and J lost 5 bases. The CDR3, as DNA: TGTGCCAGTAGTATACACCCGGCGCTAGCGGACAACAATGAGCAGTTCTTC. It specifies CASSIHPALADNNEQFF.

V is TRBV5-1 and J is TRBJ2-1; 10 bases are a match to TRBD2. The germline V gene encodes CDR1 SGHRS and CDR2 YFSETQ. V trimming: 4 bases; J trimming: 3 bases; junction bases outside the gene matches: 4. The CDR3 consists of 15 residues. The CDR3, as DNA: TGCGCCAGCAGCCAGACTAGCGGGCACTACAATGAGCAGTTCTTC. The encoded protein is CASSQTSGHYNEQFF.

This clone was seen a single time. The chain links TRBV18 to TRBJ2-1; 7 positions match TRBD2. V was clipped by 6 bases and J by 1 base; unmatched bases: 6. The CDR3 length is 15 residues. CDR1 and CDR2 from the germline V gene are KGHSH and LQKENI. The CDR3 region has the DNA TGTGCCAGCTCCCTGACGGGGGGTTCCTACAATGAGCAGTTCTTC. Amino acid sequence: CASSLTGGSYNEQFF.

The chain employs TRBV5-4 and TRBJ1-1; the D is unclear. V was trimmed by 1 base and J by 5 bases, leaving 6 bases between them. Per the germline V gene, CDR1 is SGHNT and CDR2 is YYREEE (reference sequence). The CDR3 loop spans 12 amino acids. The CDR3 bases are TGTGCCAGCAGCTTGCTGGAGACTGAAGCTTTCTTT. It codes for CASSLLETEAFF.

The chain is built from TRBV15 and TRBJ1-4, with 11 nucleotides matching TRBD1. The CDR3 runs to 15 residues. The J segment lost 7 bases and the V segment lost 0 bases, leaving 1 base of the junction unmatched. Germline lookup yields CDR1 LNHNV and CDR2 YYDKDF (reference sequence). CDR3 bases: TGTGCCACCAGCAGAGATGGGACAGGGGGTGAAAAACTGTTTTTT. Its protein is CATSRDGTGGEKLFF.

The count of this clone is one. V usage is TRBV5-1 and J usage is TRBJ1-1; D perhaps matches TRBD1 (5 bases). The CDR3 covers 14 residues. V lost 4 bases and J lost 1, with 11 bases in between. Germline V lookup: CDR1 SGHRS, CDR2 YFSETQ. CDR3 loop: CASSPGTTNTEAFF. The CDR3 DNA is TGCGCCAGCAGCCCCGGGACCACGAACACTGAAGCTTTCTTT.

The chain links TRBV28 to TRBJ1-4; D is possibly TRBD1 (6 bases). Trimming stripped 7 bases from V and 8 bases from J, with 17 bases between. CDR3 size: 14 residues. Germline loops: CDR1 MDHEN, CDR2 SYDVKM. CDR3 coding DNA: TGTGCCAGCACCTCCGCCTGGAGGGGGGAAAAACTGTTTTTT. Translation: CASTSAWRGEKLFF. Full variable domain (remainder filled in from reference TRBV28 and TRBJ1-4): DVKVTQSSRYLVKRTGEKVFLECVQDMDHENMFWYRQDPGLGLRLIYFSYDVKMKEKGDIPEGYSVSREKKERFSLILESASTNQTSMYLCASTSAWRGEKLFFGSGTQLSVL.

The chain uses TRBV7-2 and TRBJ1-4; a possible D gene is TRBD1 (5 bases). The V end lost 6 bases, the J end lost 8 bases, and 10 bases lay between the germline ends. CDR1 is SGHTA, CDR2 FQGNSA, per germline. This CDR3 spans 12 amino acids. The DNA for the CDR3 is TGTGCCAGCAGTCCCGGGGCAGAAAAACTGTTTTTT. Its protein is CASSPGAEKLFF.

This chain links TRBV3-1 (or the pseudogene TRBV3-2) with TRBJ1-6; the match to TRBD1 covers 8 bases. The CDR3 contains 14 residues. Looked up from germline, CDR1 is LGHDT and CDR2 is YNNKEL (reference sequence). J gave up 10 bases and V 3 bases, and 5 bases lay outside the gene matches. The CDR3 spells CASSHGQGKSPLHF. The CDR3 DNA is TGTGCCAGCAGCCACGGACAGGGCAAATCACCCCTCCACTTT.

CDR3 residues: CASSYSPGNSNQPQHF. Here the CDR3 DNA reads TGTGCCAGCAGTTACTCCCCTGGGAATAGCAATCAGCCCCAGCATTTT. The chain couples TRBV6-5 to TRBJ1-5; D unresolved. CDR3 length: 16 amino acids. Germline V gene sequence: CDR1 MNHEY, CDR2 SVGAGI. V was trimmed by 0 bases and J by 0 bases, leaving 9 bases between them.

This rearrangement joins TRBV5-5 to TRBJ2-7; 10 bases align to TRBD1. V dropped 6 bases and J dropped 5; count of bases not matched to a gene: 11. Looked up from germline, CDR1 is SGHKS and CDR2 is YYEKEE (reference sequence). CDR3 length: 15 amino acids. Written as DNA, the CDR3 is TGTGCCAGCATCCGAGCCGGGACAGGGGCGGACGAGCAGTACTTC. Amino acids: CASIRAGTGADEQYF. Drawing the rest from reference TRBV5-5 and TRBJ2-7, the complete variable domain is DAGVTQSPTHLIKTRGQQVTLRCSPISGHKSVSWYQQVLGQGPQFIFQYYEKEERGRGNFPDRFSARQFPNYSSELNVNALLLGDSALYLCASIRAGTGADEQYFGPGTRLTVT.

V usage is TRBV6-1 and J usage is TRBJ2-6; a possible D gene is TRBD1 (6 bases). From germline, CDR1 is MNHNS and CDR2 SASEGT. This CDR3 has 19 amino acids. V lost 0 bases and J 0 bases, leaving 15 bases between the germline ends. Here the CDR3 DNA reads TGTGCCAGCAGTGAAGCGCTTCCAAGCAGGGGCTCTGGGGCCAACGTCCTGACTTTC. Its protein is CASSEALPSRGSGANVLTF.

The CDR3 region is CASSRGRGDTGELFF. The CDR3 DNA reads TGTGCCAGCAGCCGCGGCAGGGGGGACACCGGGGAGCTGTTTTTT. The J gene is TRBJ2-2, the V gene TRBV27, with D possibly being TRBD1 (7 bases). V was clipped by 6 bases and J by 3 bases, with 14 bases between them. CDR3 length: 15 residues. From germline, CDR1 is MNHEY and CDR2 SMNVEV (reference sequence).

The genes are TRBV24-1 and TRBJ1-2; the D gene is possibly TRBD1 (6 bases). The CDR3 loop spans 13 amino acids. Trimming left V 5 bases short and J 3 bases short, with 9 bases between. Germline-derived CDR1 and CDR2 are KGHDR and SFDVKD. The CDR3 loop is CATSAHRDYGYTF. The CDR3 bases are TGTGCCACCAGTGCACACAGGGACTATGGCTACACCTTC.

CDR3 sequence (DNA): TGTGCCACCAGTGATCCCCGTATGCATGAGCAGTTCTTC. It is translated as CATSDPRMHEQFF. The gene calls are TRBV24-1 and TRBJ2-1; no firm D call. Germline lookup yields CDR1 KGHDR and CDR2 SFDVKD. This CDR3 is built from 13 residues. V shed 3 bases and J shed 8 bases, with 10 bases lying between them.

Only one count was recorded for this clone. DNA for the CDR3: TGTGCCAGCAGCGTAGGGGGCAAGCCTAACTATGGCTACACCTTC. Translation: CASSVGGKPNYGYTF. This chain uses TRBV9 with TRBJ1-2; D is perhaps TRBD1 (5 bases). This CDR3 has 15 amino acids. Germline CDR1 reads SGDLS; CDR2 reads YYNGEE. V gave up 0 bases and J gave up 0 bases, with 9 bases separating them.

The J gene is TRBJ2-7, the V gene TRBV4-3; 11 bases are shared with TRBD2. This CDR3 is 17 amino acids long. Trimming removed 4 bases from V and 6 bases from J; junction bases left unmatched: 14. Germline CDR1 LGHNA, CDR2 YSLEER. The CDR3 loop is CASSRQLAGVISSEQYF. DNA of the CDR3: TGCGCCAGCAGCCGTCAACTAGCGGGAGTAATTTCTAGCGAGCAGTACTTC.

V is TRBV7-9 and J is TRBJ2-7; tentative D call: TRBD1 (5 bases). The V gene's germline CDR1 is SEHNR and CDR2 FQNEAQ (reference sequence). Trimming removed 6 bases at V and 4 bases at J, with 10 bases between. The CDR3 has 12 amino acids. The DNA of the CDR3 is TGTGCCAGCAGTCAAAGGGGTTACGAGCAGTACTTC. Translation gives CASSQRGYEQYF.

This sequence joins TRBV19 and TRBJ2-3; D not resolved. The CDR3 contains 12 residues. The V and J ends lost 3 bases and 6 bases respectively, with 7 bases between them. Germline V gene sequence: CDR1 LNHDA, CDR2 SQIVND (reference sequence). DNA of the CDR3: TGTGCCAGTAGTATTGGGTTCGATACGCAGTATTTT. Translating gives CASSIGFDTQYF.

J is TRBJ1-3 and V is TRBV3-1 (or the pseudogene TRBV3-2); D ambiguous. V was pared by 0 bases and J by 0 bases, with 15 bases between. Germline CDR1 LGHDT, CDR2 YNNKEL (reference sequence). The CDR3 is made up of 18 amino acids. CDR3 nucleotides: TGTGCCAGCAGCCAAGATAGGGTGGTCTCCTTCTCTGGAAACACCATATATTTT. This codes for CASSQDRVVSFSGNTIYF.

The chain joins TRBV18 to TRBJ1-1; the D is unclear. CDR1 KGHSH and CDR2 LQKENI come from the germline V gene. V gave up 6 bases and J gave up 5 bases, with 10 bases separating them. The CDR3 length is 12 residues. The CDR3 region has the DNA TGTGCCAGCTCCCTGGTCGTGACTGAAGCTTTCTTT. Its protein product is CASSLVVTEAFF.